This entry lists 32 T cell receptor beta chains sequenced from one sample in a study of blood T cell repertoires in COVID-19. Assay: immunoSEQ multiplex PCR; the TCRdb copy retains only in-frame clones and omits some. The repertoire includes a few hundred thousand clones, around 85% of them detected once, and 2% to 2.5% sits in the top ten. Sequencing input: peripheral blood. The origin of the receptors is a woman between 45 and 60 years old with acute or convalescent COVID-19.

The chain employs TRBV5-6 and TRBJ1-1, with 7 bases fitting TRBD1. The CDR3 spans 14 residues. V lost 4 bases, J lost 1 base, and 4 bases stayed unmatched. Germline CDR1 and CDR2: SGHDT and YYEEEE. The CDR3 sequence is CASSHRGENTEAFF. CDR3 in DNA: TGTGCCAGCAGCCACAGGGGCGAGAACACTGAAGCTTTCTTT. The full variable domain, in which reference TRBV5-6 and TRBJ1-1 provide the parts outside the CDR3, is DAGVTQSPTHLIKTRGQQVTLRCSPKSGHDTVSWYQQALGQGPQFIFQYYEEEERQRGNFPDRFSGHQFPNYSSELNVNALLLGDSALYLCASSHRGENTEAFFGQGTRLTVV.

The J gene is TRBJ1-2, the V gene TRBV6-2 or TRBV6-3; D not certain. The CDR3 is 13 amino acids. Germline V lookup: CDR1 MNHEY, CDR2 SVGEGT. V lost 1 base, J lost 5 bases, and 8 bases lay in between. This CDR3 reads CASSYFTEYGYTF. CDR3 in DNA: TGTGCCAGCAGTTACTTCACGGAGTATGGCTACACCTTC.

The V call is TRBV24-1, the J call TRBJ1-4, with D perhaps TRBD1 (6 bases). V was trimmed by 2 bases and J by 7 bases, leaving 13 bases between them. The CDR3 runs to 15 residues. CDR1 is KGHDR, CDR2 SFDVKD, per germline. As DNA, the CDR3 is TGTGCCACCAGTGATTCCCAGGGGCCGGGTGAAAAACTGTTTTTT. It encodes CATSDSQGPGEKLFF.

V usage is TRBV6-2 or TRBV6-3 and J usage is TRBJ1-5; TRBD1 matches 7 bases. The CDR3 totals 17 residues. In germline, CDR1 is MNHEY, CDR2 SVGEGT. V dropped 6 bases and J dropped 0; count of bases not matched to a gene: 11. The CDR3 DNA reads as TGTGCCAGCAGCCGGGACAGAAATCCTTATAGCAATCAGCCCCAGCATTTT. Amino acids: CASSRDRNPYSNQPQHF.

The chain employs TRBV7-8 and TRBJ1-1, with D possibly being TRBD1 (5 bases). Deletions cut 3 bases from V and 5 bases from J, with 7 bases between. CDR3 length equals 12 residues. The germline V gene has CDR1 SGHVS and CDR2 FQNEAQ. The CDR3 nucleotides read TGTGCCAGCAGCTTCAAGGGGACTGAAGCTTTCTTT. This sequence encodes CASSFKGTEAFF. The full variable domain, completed using reference TRBV7-8 and TRBJ1-1, is GAGVSQSPRYKVAKRGQDVALRCDPISGHVSLFWYQQALGQGPEFLTYFQNEAQLDKSGLPSDRFFAERPEGSVSTLKIQRTQQEDSAVYLCASSFKGTEAFFGQGTRLTVV.

This clone was counted once. The chain combines TRBV18 with TRBJ1-2, with a weak D call TRBD1 (6 bases). V dropped 3 bases and J dropped 14 bases, with 22 bases sitting between them. CDR1 is KGHSH, CDR2 LQKENI, per germline. The CDR3 spans 14 residues. The CDR3: CASSPRSLDRNFTF. The CDR3 DNA reads TGTGCCAGCTCACCTCGCTCCCTCGACAGGAATTTTACCTTC.

The V call is TRBV24-1, the J call TRBJ2-1; possible D gene TRBD1, 5 bases. Germline CDR1 and CDR2: KGHDR and SFDVKD. Trimming took 3 bases from V and 4 from J, leaving 12 bases between them. The CDR3 extends over 15 amino acids. The CDR3 is CATSDGQGSYNEQFF. In nucleotides, the CDR3 is TGTGCCACCAGTGATGGGCAGGGTTCATACAATGAGCAGTTCTTC.

The CDR3: CASCFRGGASDTQYF. Written as DNA, the CDR3 is TGTGCCAGTTGTTTCCGGGGGGGGGCCTCAGATACGCAGTATTTT. The chain carries TRBV19 and TRBJ2-3; the match to TRBD2 covers 8 bases. This CDR3 is built from 15 residues. Germline V gives CDR1 LNHDA, CDR2 SQIVND (reference sequence). V lost 8 bases and J lost 4; bases outside the gene matches: 11. The full variable domain, in which reference TRBV19 and TRBJ2-3 provide the parts outside the CDR3, is DGGITQSPKYLFRKEGQNVTLSCEQNLNHDAMYWYRQDPGQGLRLIYYSQIVNDFQKGDIAEGYSVSREKKESFPLTVTSAQKNPTAFYLCASCFRGGASDTQYFGPGTRLTVL.

The chain employs TRBV7-8 and TRBJ2-3; 13 bases fit TRBD2. Germline CDR1 and CDR2: SGHVS and FQNEAQ. This CDR3 contains 15 residues. Unmatched junction bases numbered 0, after V lost 5 bases and J lost 1 base. The CDR3 sequence: CASSGLAGGTDTQYF. The CDR3 DNA reads as TGTGCCAGCAGCGGACTAGCGGGGGGCACAGATACGCAGTATTTT.

This chain connects TRBV5-1 to TRBJ1-6; weak D call: TRBD1 (5 bases). V gave up 3 bases and J gave up 8 bases, with 15 bases separating them. The CDR3 is 15 residues long. In germline, CDR1 is SGHRS, CDR2 YFSETQ. This CDR3 reads CASSSYPGGDSPLHF. CDR3 nucleotide sequence: TGCGCCAGCAGCTCTTACCCCGGGGGGGATTCACCCCTCCACTTT. The full variable domain, completed using reference TRBV5-1 and TRBJ1-6, is KAGVTQTPRYLIKTRGQQVTLSCSPISGHRSVSWYQQTPGQGLQFLFEYFSETQRNKGNFPGRFSGRQFSNSRSEMNVSTLELGDSALYLCASSSYPGGDSPLHFGNGTRLTVT.

The V call is TRBV5-1, the J call TRBJ1-2; perhaps TRBD1 as D (6 bases). V shed 3 bases and J shed 6 bases, with 9 bases lying between them. The length of the CDR3 is 12 residues. Germline V gives CDR1 SGHRS, CDR2 YFSETQ. CDR3 in amino acids: CASSSNRDGYTF. CDR3 sequence (DNA): TGCGCCAGCAGCTCCAACAGGGATGGCTACACCTTC.

The chain combines TRBV19 with TRBJ2-7, with TRBD2 identical over 12 bases. From germline, CDR1 is LNHDA and CDR2 SQIVND (reference sequence). Germline trimming cut 5 bases from V and 2 bases from J; bases unmatched to any gene: 4. The CDR3 runs 15 residues. The CDR3 spells CASSPRTSGAYEQYF. CDR3 nucleotide sequence: TGTGCCAGTAGTCCTCGGACTAGCGGGGCCTACGAGCAGTACTTC.

This sequence joins TRBV4-1 and TRBJ1-6; D possibly corresponds to TRBD1 (5 bases). Per germline, CDR1 MGHRA and CDR2 YSYEKL. CDR3 length: 16 amino acids. The V end lost 3 bases, the J end lost 9 bases, and 18 bases lay between the germline ends. The CDR3 spells CASSHTPDQGGSPLHF. CDR3 nucleotide sequence: TGCGCCAGCAGCCACACCCCGGACCAGGGTGGTTCACCCCTCCACTTT.

The chain joins TRBV7-2 to TRBJ1-1; D may be TRBD1 (6 bases). Germline CDR1 is SGHTA and CDR2 is FQGNSA. This CDR3 has 14 amino acids. Trimming shortened V by 0 bases and J by 4 bases, and 9 bases separated the two germline ends. The CDR3 bases are TGTGCCAGCAGCTTAGCCACAGGGAGCACTGAAGCTTTCTTT. Translation gives CASSLATGSTEAFF.

This chain joins TRBV4-3 and TRBJ1-5, with D uncertain. CDR1 and CDR2 (germline): LGHNA, YSLEER. This CDR3 comprises 15 residues. Trimming stripped 0 bases from V and 3 bases from J, with 9 bases between. The CDR3 reads CASSQEEGPNQPQHF. DNA for the CDR3: TGCGCCAGCAGCCAAGAGGAGGGTCCCAATCAGCCCCAGCATTTT.

V is TRBV30 and J is TRBJ2-1; D is possibly TRBD2 (6 bases). This CDR3 is 15 amino acids long. Germline V gene sequence: CDR1 GTSNPN, CDR2 SVGIG (reference sequence). V lost 0 bases and J 0 bases, leaving 9 bases between the germline ends. For the CDR3, the DNA is TGTGCCTGGAGTGTACTCGGGAGCTCCTACAATGAGCAGTTCTTC. Amino acid sequence: CAWSVLGSSYNEQFF.

DNA of the CDR3: TGTGCCAGTAGTCAACAGGTCGACGGTGAAAAACTGTTTTTT. Its translation: CASSQQVDGEKLFF. This chain links TRBV19 with TRBJ1-4; TRBD1 is a possible D gene (5 bases). The V gene lost 5 bases and the J gene lost 7 bases, with 14 bases spanning the gap. The CDR3 runs 14 residues. Germline V gives CDR1 LNHDA, CDR2 SQIVND (reference sequence).

The chain couples TRBV2 to TRBJ2-6; TRBD2 matches at 8 bases. The CDR3 covers 18 residues. Germline V gives CDR1 SNHLY, CDR2 FYNNEI. After removal of 7 bases from V and 2 bases from J, the junction contained 13 bases not matched to a gene. In DNA, the CDR3 is TGTGCCAGCAATGACGGGAGGGCCGTTAGTGCTGGGGCCAACGTCCTGACTTTC. It codes for CASNDGRAVSAGANVLTF.

This clone has more than one count but fewer than ten. This rearrangement joins TRBV11-2 to TRBJ2-1; 11 bases match TRBD1. The CDR3 consists of 14 residues. Germline-derived CDR1 and CDR2 are SGHAT and FQNNGV. The junction had 4 bases not matched to a gene; V was cut back by 6 bases and J by 6 bases. The CDR3 DNA reads TGTGCCAGCAGGACCGGGACAGGGGGCAATGAGCAGTTCTTC. This encodes CASRTGTGGNEQFF.

The chain couples TRBV12-5 to TRBJ2-2, with D uncertain. The CDR3 contains 17 residues. Germline V gene sequence: CDR1 LGHNT, CDR2 FRNRAP. The germline V and J ends were trimmed by 0 bases and 2 bases, with 13 bases remaining between them. The CDR3: CASGLVRLEFNTGELFF. The CDR3 region has the DNA TGTGCTAGTGGTTTGGTAAGACTGGAGTTTAACACCGGGGAGCTGTTTTTT.

The V and J genes are TRBV27 and TRBJ1-2; the match to TRBD1 covers 9 bases. Per germline, CDR1 MNHEY and CDR2 SMNVEV (reference sequence). The CDR3 sequence is 15 residues long. The V gene end was trimmed by 5 bases and the J gene end by 7 bases; junction bases not matched to a gene: 11. As DNA, the CDR3 is TGTGCCAGCAGTCCAAGCACAGGGGGCCGGGTTGGCTACACCTTC. Protein sequence: CASSPSTGGRVGYTF.

The genes are TRBV7-2 and TRBJ1-2; tentative D call: TRBD1 (5 bases). The CDR3 is made up of 14 amino acids. Trimming left V 5 bases short and J 5 bases short, with 15 bases between. Looked up from germline, CDR1 is SGHTA and CDR2 is FQGNSA. In DNA form, the CDR3 reads TGTGCCAGCAGCCTGTACCGCCAGGGTTATGGCTACACCTTC. It is translated as CASSLYRQGYGYTF.

The CDR3: CASSPGVGQPTNYGYTF. CDR3 coding DNA: TGTGCCAGCAGCCCCGGGGTGGGACAGCCTACTAACTATGGCTACACCTTC. This chain uses TRBV7-2 with TRBJ1-2; 7 positions agree with TRBD1. J was trimmed by 0 bases and V by 5 bases; bases with no gene match: 12. The CDR3 consists of 17 residues. Germline CDR1 SGHTA, CDR2 FQGNSA.

The genes are TRBV18 and TRBJ2-2; 9 bases match TRBD1. Germline values: CDR1 KGHSH, CDR2 LQKENI. The CDR3 totals 16 residues. J gave up 7 bases and V 1 base, and 7 bases lay outside the gene matches. The DNA of the CDR3 is TGTGCCAGCTCACCACGAGGACAGGGGTCTAGCGGGGAGCTGTTTTTT. It is translated as CASSPRGQGSSGELFF.

The rearrangement joins TRBV2 to TRBJ1-2; D is possibly TRBD1 (5 bases). The V gene lost 3 bases and the J gene lost 7 bases, with 12 bases spanning the gap. The germline V gene has CDR1 SNHLY and CDR2 FYNNEI. There are 13 residues in the CDR3. CDR3 residues: CASSDTGPVGYTF. The CDR3 DNA sequence: TGTGCCAGCAGTGACACAGGTCCTGTTGGCTACACCTTC.

This sequence joins TRBV25-1 and TRBJ2-3; 7 bases line up with TRBD2. This CDR3 is 14 amino acids long. The V and J ends lost 11 bases and 0 bases, in that order; junction bases with no gene match: 8. Germline CDR1 reads MGHDK; CDR2 reads SYGVNS. In DNA form, the CDR3 reads TGTGCCCTAAAAGGGACTATCAGCACAGATACGCAGTATTTT. Amino acid sequence: CALKGTISTDTQYF.

This clone is a singleton in its sample. The chain joins TRBV6-5 to TRBJ1-3, with D hard to call. Deletions cut 6 bases from V and 0 bases from J, with 12 bases between. Per germline, CDR1 MNHEY and CDR2 SVGAGI. CDR3 length: 15 residues. The CDR3 here is CASSRGTPSGNTIYF. In DNA, the CDR3 is TGTGCCAGCAGCCGGGGAACCCCCTCTGGAAACACCATATATTTT.

This clone was observed at least ten times. The chain recombines TRBV29-1 with TRBJ1-5; 7 bases line up with TRBD1. Germline loops: CDR1 SQVTM, CDR2 ANQGSEA. The ends lost 5 bases at V and 7 bases at J; junction bases unmatched: 8. This CDR3 spans 13 amino acids. The CDR3 sequence: CSVKGTEGQPQHF. The CDR3 DNA sequence: TGCAGCGTTAAAGGGACAGAGGGCCAGCCCCAGCATTTT.

A few counts support this clone. The chain has TRBV6-6 and TRBJ1-1, with TRBD1 matching 9 bases. Per the germline V gene, CDR1 is MNHNY and CDR2 is SVGAGI (reference sequence). V gave up 5 bases and J gave up 3 bases; unmatched junction bases: 10. CDR3 size: 16 residues. The CDR3 spells CASSRPGQGDHTEAFF. The CDR3 DNA follows: TGTGCCAGCAGTCGACCGGGACAGGGAGATCACACTGAAGCTTTCTTT.

The V call is TRBV10-2, the J call TRBJ2-3; tentative D call: TRBD2 (6 bases). This CDR3 has 14 residues. Germline values: CDR1 WSHSY, CDR2 SAAADI. Trimming removed 2 bases at V and 7 bases at J, with 13 bases between. CDR3 nucleotides: TGCGCCAGCAGTGAGAGGACTACCGTGAATACGCAGTATTTT. It specifies CASSERTTVNTQYF.

J is TRBJ1-5 and V is TRBV28; TRBD1 matches at 9 bases. Trimming cost V 9 bases and J 6 bases; bases outside gene matches: 6. CDR1 MDHEN and CDR2 SYDVKM come from the germline V gene. This CDR3 contains 13 residues. The DNA of the CDR3 is TGTGCCAGTGAACAGGGGGCCGGTCAGCCCCAGCATTTT. Translation: CASEQGAGQPQHF.

The chain combines TRBV5-1 with TRBJ1-5; no firm D call. Germline V gene data show CDR1 as SGHRS and CDR2 as YFSETQ. This CDR3 contains 15 residues. V was trimmed by 0 bases and J by 0 bases, leaving 7 bases between them. The CDR3 DNA is TGCGCCAGCAGCTTGGGCCTCTATAGCAATCAGCCCCAGCATTTT. Residues: CASSLGLYSNQPQHF.